Given below is one TCR beta chain in context. The data originate from a study of blood T cell repertoires in COVID-19. Produced via immunoSEQ multiplex PCR; TCRdb's table is partial and in-frame only. The sample includes approximately 260,000 clones, about 90% seen only once; the top ten take roughly 2%. CDR3 size: 17 residues. CDR1 is SGHVS, CDR2 FNYEAQ, per germline. Deletions cut 4 bases from V and 7 bases from J, with 23 bases between. Patients at the Seattle site were enrolled during active infection and followed longitudinally. V is TRBV7-6 and J is TRBJ2-1, with D unclear. This sequence originates from a woman aged 60-70 years with COVID-19, enrolled during active disease. Sequenced sample: peripheral blood. The CDR3, as DNA: TGTGCCAGCAGCTCCACTCCCCCGGGTTTGGTTAAGAATGAGCAGTTCTTC. It encodes CASSSTPPGLVKNEQFF.